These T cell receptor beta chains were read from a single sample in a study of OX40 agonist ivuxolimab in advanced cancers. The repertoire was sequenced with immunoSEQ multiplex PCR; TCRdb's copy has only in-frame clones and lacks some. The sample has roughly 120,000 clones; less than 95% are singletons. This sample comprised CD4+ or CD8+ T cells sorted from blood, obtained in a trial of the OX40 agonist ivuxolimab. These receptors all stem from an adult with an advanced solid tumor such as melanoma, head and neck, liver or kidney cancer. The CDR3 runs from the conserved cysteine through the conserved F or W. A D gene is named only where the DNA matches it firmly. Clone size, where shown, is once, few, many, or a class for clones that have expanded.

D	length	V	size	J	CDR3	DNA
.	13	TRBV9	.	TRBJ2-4	CASSHDTGDIQYF	TGTGCCAGCAGCCATGACACCGGAGACATTCAGTACTTC
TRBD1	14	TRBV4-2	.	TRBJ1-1	CASSQVRQGTEAFF	TGTGCCAGCAGCCAAGTCCGACAGGGTACTGAAGCTTTCTTT
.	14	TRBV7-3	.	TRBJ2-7	CASSLGGPSYEQYF	TGTGCCAGCAGCTTGGGGGGACCCTCCTACGAGCAGTACTTC
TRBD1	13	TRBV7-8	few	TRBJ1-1	CASSPTGTGEAFF	TGTGCCAGCAGCCCCACCGGGACAGGGGAAGCTTTCTTT
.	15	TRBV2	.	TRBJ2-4	CASSEDRLAKNIQYF	TGTGCCAGCAGTGAAGACAGGCTAGCCAAAAACATTCAGTACTTC
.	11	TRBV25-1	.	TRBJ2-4	CASSDRGIQYF	TGTGCCAGCAGTGACAGGGGCATTCAGTACTTC
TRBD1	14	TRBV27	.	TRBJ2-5	CASSAGTGKETQYF	TGTGCCAGCAGTGCCGGGACAGGCAAAGAGACCCAGTACTTC
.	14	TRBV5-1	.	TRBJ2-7	CASSKDYYSYEQYF	TGCGCCAGCAGCAAGGACTACTACTCCTACGAGCAGTACTTC
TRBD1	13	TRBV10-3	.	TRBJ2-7	CAISGQGDYEQYF	TGTGCCATCAGTGGGCAGGGGGATTACGAGCAGTACTTC
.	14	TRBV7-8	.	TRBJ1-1	CASSLVSRNTEAFF	TGTGCCAGCAGCTTAGTGTCCAGGAACACTGAAGCTTTCTTT
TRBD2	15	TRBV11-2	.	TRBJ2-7	CASSPREGGRYEQYF	TGTGCCAGCAGCCCGCGGGAGGGCGGGAGGTACGAGCAGTACTTC
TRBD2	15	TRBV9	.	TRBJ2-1	CASSVVGSGGSEQFF	TGTGCCAGCAGCGTAGTTGGGAGCGGGGGGAGTGAGCAGTTCTTC
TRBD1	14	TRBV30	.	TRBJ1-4	CAWSLTGLGEKLFF	TGTGCCTGGAGCTTGACAGGGCTAGGTGAAAAACTGTTTTTT
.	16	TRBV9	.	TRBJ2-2	CASSRRTYANTGELFF	TGTGCCAGCAGCAGACGGACATACGCGAACACCGGGGAGCTGTTTTTT
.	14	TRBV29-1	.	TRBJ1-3	CSVVSGGARNTIYF	TGCAGCGTTGTTTCCGGGGGCGCGAGAAACACCATATATTTT
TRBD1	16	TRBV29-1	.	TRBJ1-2	CSVETQPGQGMLGYTF	TGCAGCGTCGAGACCCAGCCGGGACAGGGGATGCTTGGCTACACCTTC
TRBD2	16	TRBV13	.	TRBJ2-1	CASSSPGLASYNEQFF	TGTGCCAGCAGCTCTCCGGGACTAGCAAGCTACAATGAGCAGTTCTTC
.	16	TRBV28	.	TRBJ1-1	CASSLDRWDVVSEAFF	TGTGCCAGCAGTCTTGACAGGTGGGATGTAGTCTCTGAAGCTTTCTTT
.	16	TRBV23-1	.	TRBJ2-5	CASSYARGGEQETQYF	TGCGCCAGCAGCTACGCACGGGGTGGGGAACAAGAGACCCAGTACTTC
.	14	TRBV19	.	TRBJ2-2	CASTILAGDRELFF	TGTGCCAGTACCATATTAGCAGGGGATCGGGAGCTGTTTTTT
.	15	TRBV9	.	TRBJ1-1	CASSVVDLENTEAFF	TGTGCCAGCAGCGTAGTGGATTTGGAGAACACTGAAGCTTTCTTT
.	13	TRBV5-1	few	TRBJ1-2	CASTPSGAEGYTF	TGCGCCAGCACTCCCAGCGGCGCAGAAGGCTACACCTTC
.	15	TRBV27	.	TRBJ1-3	CASSSSRGGGNTIYF	TGTGCCAGCAGTTCCTCCAGGGGAGGCGGAAACACCATATATTTT
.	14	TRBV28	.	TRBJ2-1	CASNLAADYNEQFF	TGTGCCAGCAACTTAGCGGCCGACTACAATGAGCAGTTCTTC
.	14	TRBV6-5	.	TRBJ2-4	CASTSGLAKNIQYF	TGTGCCAGCACCTCAGGGCTAGCCAAAAACATTCAGTACTTC
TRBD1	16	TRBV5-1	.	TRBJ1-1	CASSLASDRGYTEAFF	TGCGCCAGCAGCTTGGCCTCCGACAGGGGGTACACTGAAGCTTTCTTT
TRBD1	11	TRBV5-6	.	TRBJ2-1	CASSLVDRVFF	TGTGCCAGCAGCTTGGTGGACAGGGTTTTCTTC
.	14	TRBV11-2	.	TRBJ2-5	CASSLPGNQETQYF	TGTGCCAGCAGCTTACCAGGGAACCAAGAGACCCAGTACTTC
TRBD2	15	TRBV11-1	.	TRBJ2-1	CASRAGGGSYNEQFF	TGTGCCAGCAGGGCGGGAGGGGGATCCTACAATGAGCAGTTCTTC
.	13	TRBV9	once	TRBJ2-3	CASSEDGLDTQYF	TGTGCCAGCAGCGAAGATGGCTTAGATACGCAGTATTTT
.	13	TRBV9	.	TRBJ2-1	CASSVDYYNEQFF	TGTGCCAGCAGCGTAGACTACTACAATGAGCAGTTCTTC
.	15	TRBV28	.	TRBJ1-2	CASSLSDQRNYGYTF	TGTGCCAGCAGTTTATCAGACCAGAGAAACTATGGCTACACCTTC
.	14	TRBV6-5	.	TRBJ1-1	CASSRRAVNTEAFF	TGTGCCAGCAGTCGCCGGGCCGTAAACACTGAAGCTTTCTTT
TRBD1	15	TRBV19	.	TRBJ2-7	CASSTGTAAVYEQYF	TGTGCCAGTAGTACCGGGACAGCGGCGGTTTACGAGCAGTACTTC
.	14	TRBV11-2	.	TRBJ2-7	CASSLRDARSEQYF	TGTGCCAGCAGTCTTAGGGACGCTCGATCCGAGCAGTACTTC
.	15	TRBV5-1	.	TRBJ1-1	CASSLRQAQNTEAFF	TGCGCCAGCAGTCTACGACAGGCCCAGAACACTGAAGCTTTCTTT
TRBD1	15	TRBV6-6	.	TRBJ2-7	CASSTNRDRAYEQYF	TGTGCCAGCAGTACTAACCGGGACAGAGCTTACGAGCAGTACTTC
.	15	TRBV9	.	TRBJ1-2	CASSVGQTGLLGYTF	TGTGCCAGCAGCGTGGGCCAAACGGGGCTATTAGGCTACACCTTC
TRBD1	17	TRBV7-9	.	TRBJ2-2	CASSPPGGRVFPGELFF	TGTGCCAGCAGCCCCCCAGGGGGCAGGGTTTTCCCCGGGGAGCTGTTTTTT
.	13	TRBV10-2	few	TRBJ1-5	CASSPQGAQPQHF	TGCGCCAGCAGCCCTCAGGGTGCTCAGCCCCAGCATTTT
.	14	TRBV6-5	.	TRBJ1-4	CASRSGDTNEKLFF	TGTGCCAGCAGGTCAGGGGATACTAATGAAAAACTGTTTTTT
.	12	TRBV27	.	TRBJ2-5	CASSVTGGEQYF	TGTGCCAGCAGTGTTACAGGTGGGGAGCAGTACTTC
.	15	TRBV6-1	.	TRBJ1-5	CASSANLQGNQPQHF	TGTGCCAGCAGTGCCAACTTACAGGGTAATCAGCCCCAGCATTTT
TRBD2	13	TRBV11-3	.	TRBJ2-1	CASCRDYYNEQFF	TGTGCCAGCTGCCGGGACTACTACAATGAGCAGTTCTTC
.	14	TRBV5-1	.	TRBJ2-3	CASSGGPSTDTQYF	TGCGCCAGCAGCGGCGGACCTAGCACAGATACGCAGTATTTT